This T cell receptor (beta chain) was recovered during a study of shared clonotypes between healthy human individuals. Produced via immunoSEQ multiplex PCR; TCRdb's table is partial and in-frame only. The table has just over 2,000,000 clones, approximately 94% seen once. Terminally differentiated effector memory CD45RA+ cells were left out of the naive CD8 fraction, which was CD45RO-negative and positively selected for CCR7. The study enrolled healthy HIV-negative adults without recent acute infections or vaccinations as donors. Every donor was a Caucasian adult from Nashville, Tennessee. The J segment lost 9 bases and the V segment lost 0 bases, leaving 7 bases of the junction unmatched. Germline V gene data show CDR1 as LGHNA and CDR2 as YSLEER. The CDR3 runs to 16 residues. This clone was counted a single time.

The sequence was collected from a man between 18 and 29 years old in good health. Sequenced input: naive CD8+ T cells sorted from blood. The V and J genes are TRBV4-3 and TRBJ2-1, with 11 bases that match TRBD2. CDR3 sequence reads: CASSQDYSGRAGEQFF. CDR3 nucleotide sequence: TGCGCCAGCAGCCAAGATTATAGCGGGAGGGCAGGTGAGCAGTTCTTC.